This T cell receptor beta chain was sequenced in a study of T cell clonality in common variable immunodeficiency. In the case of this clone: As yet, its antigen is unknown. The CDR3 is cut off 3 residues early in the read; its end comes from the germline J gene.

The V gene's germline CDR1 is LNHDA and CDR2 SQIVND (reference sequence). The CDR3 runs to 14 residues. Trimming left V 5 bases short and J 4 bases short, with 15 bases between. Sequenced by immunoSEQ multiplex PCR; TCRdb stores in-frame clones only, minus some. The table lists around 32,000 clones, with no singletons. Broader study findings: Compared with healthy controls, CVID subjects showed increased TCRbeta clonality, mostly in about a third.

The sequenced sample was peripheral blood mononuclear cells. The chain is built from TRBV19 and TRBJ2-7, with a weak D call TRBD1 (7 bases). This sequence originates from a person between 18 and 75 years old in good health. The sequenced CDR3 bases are TGTGCCAGTAGTGCAGGGGGAGGTCGATACGAG. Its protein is CASSAGGGRYE. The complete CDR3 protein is CASSAGGGRYEQYF. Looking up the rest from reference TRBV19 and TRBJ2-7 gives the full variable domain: DGGITQSPKYLFRKEGQNVTLSCEQNLNHDAMYWYRQDPGQGLRLIYYSQIVNDFQKGDIAEGYSVSREKKESFPLTVTSAQKNPTAFYLCASSAGGGRYEQYFGPGTRLTVT.